This TCR beta chain stems from a study of cytomegalovirus exposure and HLA in healthy donors. Trimming at V came to 5 bases and at J to 8 bases, leaving 6 bases not matched to a gene. Looked up from germline, CDR1 is SEHNR and CDR2 is FQNEAQ (reference sequence). The CDR3 is 15 residues long. Study findings and constraints: A previous analysis found most TCR beta V segments productive roughly 87% or roughly 30% of the time. Later analysis identified several of the most significant clusters that appeared linked to common viral pathogens.

PCR employed 60 Vbeta and 13 Jbeta primers. The data were produced by immunoSEQ multiplex PCR, yet TCRdb's version contains in-frame clones alone and is incomplete. The sample holds under 150,000 clones; about 70% are singletons and the top ten take almost 4.5%. Details on this clone: As yet, its antigen is unknown.

The chain has TRBV7-9 and TRBJ2-1, with 13 bases lining up with TRBD2. The sequence was obtained from a man aged 60 to 69 in good health and CMV-seronegative. The sample was PBMCs. CDR3: CASSVGLAGVYEQFF. CDR3 DNA: TGTGCCAGCAGCGTCGGACTAGCGGGAGTATATGAGCAGTTCTTC.